A selection of T cell receptor beta chains follows, all from one sample in a study of CD8+ T cells in alopecia areata. This table comes from immunoSEQ multiplex PCR, and its TCRdb copy is limited to in-frame clones, with some not included. The data hold over 14,000 clones, with 58% observed a single time. The sample was CD4+ Tregs sorted from blood. The source is a human donor with alopecia areata. Both conserved end residues are part of each CDR3.

V gene	J gene	CDR3 protein
TRBV10-3	TRBJ2-3	CAISESRQGYSDTQYF
TRBV6-5	TRBJ2-5	CASSELSLGGTQYF
TRBV19	TRBJ2-1	CASSPFYLSGGLSNEQFF
TRBV4-1	TRBJ1-3	CASSQDLTRGTGNTIYF
TRBV10-3	TRBJ2-3	CAISDLETGTDTQYF
TRBV28	TRBJ2-5	CASTDRGPQETQYF
TRBV7-9	TRBJ2-6	CASSLAGEGPGANVLTF
TRBV6-5	TRBJ2-7	CASSYTGTSGTYEQYF
TRBV28	TRBJ1-1	CASSLEGGSRGEAFF
TRBV27	TRBJ2-1	CASSFRWLAGPKYNEQFF
TRBV5-1	TRBJ2-5	CASSPGQGKTQYF
TRBV29-1	TRBJ2-3	CSARDRSTDTQYF
TRBV7-2	TRBJ2-1	CASSLKDQPGLAGVSEQFF
TRBV6-6	TRBJ2-1	CASSRLSGEQFF